This T cell receptor beta chain emerged from a study of beta chain features in type 1 diabetes. The wider study: The samples had approximately 110 million sorted cells examined in all.

Each donor gave one heparinised blood draw averaging about 120 mL. CD45RO/CCR7/CD25/CD127/CD95/CD27 staining was used to isolate CD4+ naive, central memory, regulatory and stem cell-like memory cells by sorting. Of the isolated RNA, all was reverse transcribed, and so the sequenced material was expressed TCRB transcripts. Produced via immunoSEQ multiplex PCR; TCRdb's table is partial and in-frame only. The sample has a few hundred thousand clones; roughly 30% are singletons. V lost 4 bases and J lost 6; bases outside the gene matches: 10. CDR1 SGHAT and CDR2 FQNNGV come from the germline V gene. The CDR3 sequence is 16 residues long. This clone was picked up a small number of times.

Sequencing was done on a sample of naive CD4+ T cells from blood. The genes are TRBV11-2 and TRBJ2-4; 9 nucleotides match TRBD1. The receptor's source is a man between 18 and 35 years old in good health. The CDR3: CASSSSRGQGGNIQYF. CDR3 DNA: TGTGCCAGCAGCTCCTCCCGGGGACAGGGTGGAAACATTCAGTACTTC.